This is a list of T cell receptor beta chains from one sample in a study of blood T cell repertoires in COVID-19. Method: immunoSEQ multiplex PCR; TCRdb's copy keeps in-frame clones and lacks some. The top ten hold roughly 3.7% of the sample, which has 300,000 or so clones, more than 80% seen once. Sequencing input: peripheral blood. These receptors all come from a middle-aged woman with acute or convalescent COVID-19. CDR3s include the opening cysteine and the closing phenylalanine or tryptophan. A D gene is named only where the DNA matches it firmly. Rows may omit the clone size; those that give it use once, few, many or a size class.

J gene: TRBJ1-1; clone size: -; V gene: TRBV9; D gene: -; CDR3 protein: CASSPPGGGTATEAFF; CDR3 DNA: TGTGCCAGCAGCCCCCCGGGTGGGGGGACGGCAACTGAAGCTTTCTTT
J gene: TRBJ1-2; clone size: few; V gene: TRBV19; D gene: -; CDR3 protein: CASSPPGGYGYTF; CDR3 DNA: TGTGCCAGTAGTCCTCCGGGGGGCTATGGCTACACCTTC
J gene: TRBJ1-5; clone size: -; V gene: TRBV7-8; D gene: -; CDR3 protein: CASSLNSQQPQHF; CDR3 DNA: TGTGCCAGCAGCTTGAACAGCCAACAGCCCCAGCATTTT
J gene: TRBJ2-3; clone size: -; V gene: TRBV9; D gene: TRBD2; CDR3 protein: CASSPPGAGGPDTQYF; CDR3 DNA: TGTGCCAGCAGCCCCCCCGGGGCGGGGGGGCCGGATACGCAGTATTTT
J gene: TRBJ2-2; clone size: -; V gene: TRBV18; D gene: TRBD2; CDR3 protein: CASSPGIGGSTGELFF; CDR3 DNA: TGTGCCAGCTCACCAGGGATCGGGGGGAGCACCGGGGAGCTGTTTTTT
J gene: TRBJ2-5; clone size: -; V gene: TRBV5-6; D gene: -; CDR3 protein: CASSSRTGETQYF; CDR3 DNA: TGTGCCAGCAGCTCACGTACGGGGGAGACCCAGTACTTC
J gene: TRBJ2-6; clone size: -; V gene: TRBV30; D gene: -; CDR3 protein: CAWSTTSRVSGANVLTF; CDR3 DNA: TGTGCCTGGAGTACAACATCCAGGGTTTCTGGGGCCAACGTCCTGACTTTC
J gene: TRBJ1-5; clone size: -; V gene: TRBV10-3; D gene: TRBD1; CDR3 protein: CAISAGGSNQPQHF; CDR3 DNA: TGTGCCATCAGTGCAGGGGGCAGCAATCAGCCCCAGCATTTT
J gene: TRBJ1-1; clone size: -; V gene: TRBV11-2; D gene: -; CDR3 protein: CASSPWGVGTEAFF; CDR3 DNA: TGTGCCAGCAGCCCCTGGGGGGTGGGCACTGAAGCTTTCTTT
J gene: TRBJ2-2; clone size: -; V gene: TRBV3-1/TRBV3-2; D gene: TRBD1; CDR3 protein: CASSPAAGGVGELFF; CDR3 DNA: TGTGCCAGCAGCCCTGCCGCAGGGGGAGTCGGGGAGCTGTTTTTT